The next 32 T cell receptor beta chains were all read from a single sample in a study of a mutant IDH1 vaccine in newly diagnosed glioma. Using immunoSEQ multiplex PCR, the repertoire was profiled, and TCRdb retains in-frame clones only, with some absent. The sample holds some 51,000 clones, around 78% seen once. The sample's time point: week 5, during vaccination. A 20-mer mutant IDH1 peptide at 300 ug was injected subcutaneously with topical imiquimod. No antigens are known for them. Specimen: PBMCs, collected from a glioma patient whose treatment included an IDH1 peptide vaccine. These receptors were taken from a man aged 45 to 65 with glioma.

This clone was seen just once. The V call is TRBV30, the J call TRBJ2-2; unclear D gene. CDR3 length equals 11 residues. The ends were cut back, 2 bases at V and 5 bases at J, with 3 bases in the middle. Germline-derived CDR1 and CDR2 are GTSNPN and SVGIG (reference sequence). The CDR3 reads CAWSRTGELFF. The DNA for the CDR3 is TGTGCCTGGAGTCGAACCGGGGAGCTGTTTTTT. Complete variable domain (other parts from reference TRBV30 and TRBJ2-2): SQTIHQWPATLVQPVGSPLSLECTVEGTSNPNLYWYRQAAGRGLQLLFYSVGIGQISSEVPQNLSASRPQDRQFILSSKKLLLSDSGFYLCAWSRTGELFFGEGSRLTVL.

The chain recombines TRBV7-9 with TRBJ1-1, with TRBD1 as a possible D gene (5 bases). The CDR3 has 14 amino acids. The germline CDR1 and CDR2 sequences are SEHNR and FQNEAQ (reference sequence). Between the trimmed V and J ends, which lost 3 bases and 1 base, there was a span of 9 bases. CDR3 bases: TGTGCCAGCAGCTTTGGGGGGGGGAACACTGAAGCTTTCTTT. Translation: CASSFGGGNTEAFF.

V is TRBV30 and J is TRBJ1-5, with no clear D. This CDR3 comprises 16 residues. Trimming shortened V by 4 bases and J by 6 bases, and 22 bases separated the two germline ends. The germline V gene encodes CDR1 GTSNPN and CDR2 SVGIG (reference sequence). The CDR3, as DNA: TGTGCCTGGACCCCCCTAGGCCGGGGAGATTCTCAGCCCCAGCATTTT. Its translation: CAWTPLGRGDSQPQHF.

The chain combines TRBV4-3 with TRBJ2-7; D uncertain. CDR3 length: 15 residues. In germline, CDR1 is LGHNA, CDR2 YSLEER. Trimming took off 1 base at V and 3 bases at J, with 13 bases between the two ends. The CDR3 nucleotides read TGCGCCAGCAGCCAAGTATATGGGGTAAACTACGAGCAGTACTTC. Translating gives CASSQVYGVNYEQYF.

This sequence joins TRBV5-6 and TRBJ2-7, with D tentatively TRBD1 (6 bases). The CDR3 covers 14 residues. Germline V lookup: CDR1 SGHDT, CDR2 YYEEEE. The V end lost 5 bases, the J end lost 3 bases, and 15 bases lay between the germline ends. DNA of the CDR3: TGTGCCAGCAGGGGATCCGTAGGGGGCTACGAGCAGTACTTC. Its translation is CASRGSVGGYEQYF.

In its sample, this clone ranks as medium-sized. The chain combines TRBV5-4 with TRBJ1-1; 8 bases match TRBD1. The CDR3 length is 14 residues. Unmatched junction bases numbered 5, after V lost 1 base and J lost 6 bases. The V gene's germline CDR1 is SGHNT and CDR2 YYREEE (reference sequence). This chain's CDR3 is CASSLPGGRAEAFF. The CDR3 DNA follows: TGTGCCAGCAGCTTGCCAGGGGGCAGGGCTGAAGCTTTCTTT.

The chain carries TRBV6-5 and TRBJ2-5; no definite D call. The CDR3 extends over 12 amino acids. Trimming took off 4 bases at V and 4 bases at J, with 7 bases between the two ends. CDR1 is MNHEY and CDR2 is SVGAGI in the germline V gene. The CDR3 reads CASSSLGETQYF. Written as DNA, the CDR3 is TGTGCCAGCAGTTCCCTGGGAGAGACCCAGTACTTC.

The chain recombines TRBV7-2 with TRBJ1-5; no clear D. This CDR3 is built from 12 residues. The V end was cut by 7 bases, the J end by 6 bases, with 10 bases between. CDR1 is SGHTA and CDR2 is FQGNSA in the germline V gene. CDR3 bases: TGTGCCAGCACCCGACTGGGTCAGCCCCAGCATTTT. Its translation: CASTRLGQPQHF. The complete variable domain, with remaining parts taken from reference TRBV7-2 and TRBJ1-5, reads GAGVSQSPSNKVTEKGKDVELRCDPISGHTALYWYRQSLGQGLEFLIYFQGNSAPDKSGLPSDRFSAERTGGSVSTLTIQRTQQEDSAVYLCASTRLGQPQHFGDGTRLSIL.

In this sample, this clone turned up a few times. The rearrangement links TRBV29-1 to TRBJ2-3, with D hard to call. With 8 bases removed from V and 3 bases from J, the gap between germline ends came to 6 bases. This CDR3 has 10 residues. Germline V CDR1 and CDR2: SQVTM, ANQGSEA. Here the CDR3 DNA reads TGCAGCACGCTTACAGATACGCAGTATTTT. This sequence encodes CSTLTDTQYF.

The chain recombines TRBV5-6 with TRBJ1-2; 9 positions agree with TRBD1. This CDR3 comprises 14 residues. Germline V gene sequence: CDR1 SGHDT, CDR2 YYEEEE. With 0 bases clipped from V and 8 bases from J, the junction kept 5 bases outside the gene matches. The CDR3 reads CASSLVGTGTGYTF. The CDR3, as DNA: TGTGCCAGCAGCTTGGTAGGGACAGGGACCGGCTACACCTTC.

The genes are TRBV21-1 and TRBJ2-1; the table assigns TRBD2, which was not confirmed against the DNA. TRBV21-1 is reported as a pseudogene. This CDR3 is 16 amino acids long. This chain's CDR3 is CASSKAGASGANEQFF. CDR3 coding DNA: TGTGCCAGCAGCAAAGCGGGGGCTAGCGGGGCCAATGAGCAGTTCTTC.

This clone has just one count. This chain connects TRBV5-1 to TRBJ2-1; D not resolved. The CDR3 contains 16 residues. V was pared by 4 bases and J by 0 bases, with 14 bases between. Looked up from germline, CDR1 is SGHRS and CDR2 is YFSETQ. The CDR3: CASSIRLGSSYNEQFF. CDR3 coding DNA: TGCGCCAGCAGCATTAGACTGGGCAGCTCCTACAATGAGCAGTTCTTC.

The chain uses TRBV30 and TRBJ2-1, with a tentative D call TRBD2 (5 bases). Germline-derived CDR1 and CDR2 are GTSNPN and SVGIG (reference sequence). The length of the CDR3 is 13 residues. Deletions cut 2 bases from V and 7 bases from J, with 12 bases between. CDR3 coding DNA: TGTGCCTGGAGTCCCCTTCGGGGAAATGAGCAGTTCTTC. Translation: CAWSPLRGNEQFF.

This clone was counted a few times. The V gene is TRBV5-8, the J gene TRBJ2-7, with D perhaps TRBD1 or TRBD2 (5 bases each). The CDR3 is made up of 13 amino acids. V was cut by 1 base and J by 5 bases, with 10 bases left in between. CDR1 is SGHTS and CDR2 is YDEGEE in the germline V gene. CDR3 loop: CASSLKGEHEQYF. CDR3 DNA sequence: TGTGCCAGCAGCTTGAAAGGGGAGCACGAGCAGTACTTC.

The chain joins TRBV9 to TRBJ2-2; possibly TRBD1 for D (5 bases). V gave up 3 bases and J gave up 6 bases, with 15 bases separating them. CDR1 is SGDLS, CDR2 YYNGEE, per germline. CDR3 length: 15 residues. The CDR3 DNA reads as TGTGCCAGCAGCGCCCGGACGGAAGGGGCCGGGGAGCTGTTTTTT. Residues: CASSARTEGAGELFF.

The chain uses TRBV6-5 and TRBJ1-2; D ambiguous. Germline V gene lookup returns CDR1 MNHEY and CDR2 SVGAGI. The germline V and J ends were trimmed by 6 bases and 2 bases, with 10 bases remaining between them. The CDR3 contains 13 residues. CDR3 in amino acids: CASRRAQNYGYTF. The CDR3 DNA is TGTGCCAGCAGAAGGGCCCAGAACTATGGCTACACCTTC.

The DNA for the CDR3 is TGTGCCGGTAATACAGGGCCCGGGGAGCTGTTTTTT. This translates into CAGNTGPGELFF. This rearrangement joins TRBV19 to TRBJ2-2; the D gene is possibly TRBD1 (6 bases). Germline CDR1 LNHDA, CDR2 SQIVND (reference sequence). The CDR3 is 12 residues long. The V end lost 11 bases, the J end lost 6 bases, and 13 bases lay between the germline ends.

This clone has a handful of counts. The gene calls are TRBV19 and TRBJ1-5; 7 bases agree with TRBD1. Germline CDR1 reads LNHDA; CDR2 reads SQIVND (reference sequence). Trimming took 5 bases from V and 2 from J; bases not matched to a gene: 3. This CDR3 region has 14 residues. CDR3 sequence: CASSVGTGNQPQHF. CDR3 DNA sequence: TGTGCCAGTAGTGTTGGGACAGGCAATCAGCCCCAGCATTTT.

Only a few counts were recorded for this clone. The chain carries TRBV7-3 and TRBJ2-1; D tentatively fits TRBD1 or TRBD2 (5 bases each). Germline lookup yields CDR1 SGHTA and CDR2 FQGTGA. The CDR3 length is 14 residues. This CDR3 reads CASRDGAFYNEQFF. The CDR3 DNA is TGTGCGAGTAGGGACGGGGCCTTCTACAATGAGCAGTTCTTC.

This chain joins TRBV6-1 and TRBJ1-1; 7 positions agree with TRBD1. The CDR3 runs to 15 residues. Germline V gene lookup returns CDR1 MNHNS and CDR2 SASEGT. Trimming removed 7 bases from V and 0 bases from J; junction bases left unmatched: 8. The CDR3 loop is CASMPQGGVNTEAFF. In DNA, the CDR3 is TGTGCCAGCATGCCTCAGGGGGGGGTGAACACTGAAGCTTTCTTT.

CDR3: CASSQALPGGTGELFF. The DNA for the CDR3 is TGTGCCAGCAGCCAAGCCCTCCCAGGGGGCACCGGGGAGCTGTTTTTT. This chain links TRBV14 with TRBJ2-2; 7 bases fit TRBD1. This CDR3 spans 16 amino acids. Germline values: CDR1 SGHDN, CDR2 FVKESK. Losses at the gene ends were 1 base for V and 4 bases for J; bases not matched to a gene: 6.

The chain employs TRBV4-3 and TRBJ1-1; possibly TRBD1 for D (5 bases). The CDR3 length is 15 residues. V lost 1 base to trimming and J lost 5 bases, with 14 bases between them. CDR1 LGHNA and CDR2 YSLEER come from the germline V gene. CDR3 protein: CASSQGVNGGTEAFF. The CDR3 nucleotides read TGCGCCAGCAGCCAAGGGGTTAACGGGGGGACTGAAGCTTTCTTT.

The chain carries TRBV21-1 and TRBJ2-7; whether TRBD1, the table's D call, matches the DNA was not checked. TRBV21-1 is assigned pseudogene status. The CDR3 has 17 amino acids. This CDR3 reads CASSKAGRKSSNYEQYF. CDR3 nucleotide sequence: TGTGCCAGCAGCAAAGCGGGCAGAAAGTCATCCAATTACGAGCAGTACTTC.

The rearrangement links TRBV7-9 to TRBJ1-1; D is uncertain. With 3 bases removed from V and 1 base from J, the gap between germline ends came to 9 bases. Looked up from germline, CDR1 is SEHNR and CDR2 is FQNEAQ (reference sequence). CDR3 length equals 14 residues. The CDR3 DNA follows: TGTGCCAGCAGCTTTCTCCTCGGGAACACTGAAGCTTTCTTT. Protein sequence: CASSFLLGNTEAFF.

The chain is built from TRBV4-1 and TRBJ2-5; TRBD1 matches at 7 bases. Germline V gene lookup returns CDR1 MGHRA and CDR2 YSYEKL. This CDR3 is 17 amino acids long. V was clipped by 0 bases and J by 7 bases; unmatched bases: 14. CDR3 in DNA: TGCGCCAGCAGCCAAGAAAGAGTAAGGGGGCCCGAGGGGACCCAGTACTTC. Amino acid sequence: CASSQERVRGPEGTQYF.

The rearrangement joins TRBV5-1 to TRBJ1-1; D remains unclear. Germline CDR1 and CDR2: SGHRS and YFSETQ. V was pared by 0 bases and J by 1 base, with 7 bases between. The CDR3 is 14 amino acids. CDR3 region: CASSLERANTEAFF. The CDR3 DNA reads TGCGCCAGCAGCTTGGAGCGGGCGAACACTGAAGCTTTCTTT.

The chain couples TRBV7-8 to TRBJ2-4; D is undetermined. Germline CDR1 and CDR2: SGHVS and FQNEAQ. The CDR3 runs to 11 residues. Trimming removed 5 bases from V and 4 bases from J, with 3 bases in between. CDR3 protein: CASSRKNIQYF. The CDR3 DNA reads TGTGCCAGCAGCCGAAAAAACATTCAGTACTTC.

This chain uses TRBV30 with TRBJ1-3, with D unresolved. Trimming removed 7 bases from V and 0 bases from J, with 10 bases in between. Germline CDR1 reads GTSNPN; CDR2 reads SVGIG (reference sequence). The CDR3 is 13 amino acids. CDR3 coding DNA: TGTGCCTTACCGGACCGCTCTGGAAACACCATATATTTT. Its protein product is CALPDRSGNTIYF.

The V call is TRBV19, the J call TRBJ1-2; 7 bases align to TRBD1. CDR1 and CDR2 from the germline V gene are LNHDA and SQIVND (reference sequence). The J segment lost 0 bases and the V segment lost 4 bases, leaving 2 bases of the junction unmatched. CDR3 size: 14 residues. CDR3 nucleotide sequence: TGTGCCAGTAGTAGACAGGGCGCTAACTATGGCTACACCTTC. Its protein product is CASSRQGANYGYTF.

This clone showed up just a few times. CDR3 region: CASSLESFRPGANVLTF. CDR3 nucleotide sequence: TGTGCCAGCAGCTTGGAAAGTTTTCGGCCAGGGGCCAACGTCCTGACTTTC. This chain uses TRBV5-4 with TRBJ2-6; D not certain. CDR3 size: 17 residues. Germline CDR1 is SGHNT and CDR2 is YYREEE (reference sequence). The V gene lost 0 bases and the J gene lost 4 bases, with 14 bases spanning the gap.

The J gene is TRBJ2-7, the V gene TRBV9; the D gene is possibly TRBD1 (5 bases). The CDR3 is 14 amino acids. The germline CDR1 and CDR2 sequences are SGDLS and YYNGEE. Trimming left V 4 bases short and J 5 bases short, with 16 bases between. Written as DNA, the CDR3 is TGTGCCAGCAGCCTCAACCAGGGTAGTGACGAGCAGTACTTC. The encoded protein is CASSLNQGSDEQYF. Drawing the rest from reference TRBV9 and TRBJ2-7, the complete variable domain is DSGVTQTPKHLITATGQRVTLRCSPRSGDLSVYWYQQSLDQGLQFLIQYYNGEERAKGNILERFSAQQFPDLHSELNLSSLELGDSALYFCASSLNQGSDEQYFGPGTRLTVT.

The sample holds one count of this clone. The chain combines TRBV7-8 with TRBJ2-7, with 9 positions matching TRBD1. Germline loops: CDR1 SGHVS, CDR2 FQNEAQ. CDR3 size: 14 residues. The J segment lost 6 bases and the V segment lost 5 bases, leaving 8 bases of the junction unmatched. CDR3 amino acids: CASSPPGQGREQYF. CDR3 sequence (DNA): TGTGCCAGCAGCCCCCCTGGACAGGGGCGCGAGCAGTACTTC.